This is a list of T cell receptor beta chains from one sample in a study of blood T cell repertoires in COVID-19. Method: immunoSEQ multiplex PCR; TCRdb's copy keeps in-frame clones and lacks some. This table has roughly 14,000 clones, approximately 90% appearing once. What was sequenced was peripheral blood. Source of these receptors: a man aged 50 to 59 with active COVID-19. The CDR3 runs from the conserved cysteine through the conserved F or W. Fields, in order: clone size, J gene, D gene, V gene, CDR3 protein, CDR3 DNA. The D gene is left open where the match is weak. Rows may omit the clone size; those that give it use once, few, many or a size class.

-	TRBJ2-1	TRBD2	TRBV4-2	CASSQEGLARLNEQFF	TGTGCCAGCAGCCAAGAGGGACTAGCCCGACTCAATGAGCAGTTCTTC
-	TRBJ1-6	-	TRBV28	CASSPQTVGRSLHF	TGTGCCAGCAGTCCCCAGACAGTGGGGCGGTCCCTCCACTTT
-	TRBJ2-6	TRBD1	TRBV6-2/TRBV6-3	CASSYGTANRRSGANVLTF	TGTGCCAGCAGTTACGGGACAGCTAACCGAAGGTCTGGGGCCAACGTCCTGACTTTC
few	TRBJ2-5	TRBD2	TRBV11-2	CASSRTGGDQETQYF	TGTGCCAGCAGCCGGACGGGAGGGGACCAAGAGACCCAGTACTTC
-	TRBJ1-2	TRBD1	TRBV28	CASRLPDRGLGYTF	TGTGCCAGCAGACTCCCTGACAGGGGGCTTGGCTACACCTTC
-	TRBJ2-7	-	TRBV18	CASSLQGNEQYF	TGTGCCAGCTCACTACAGGGAAACGAGCAGTACTTC
-	TRBJ1-4	-	TRBV7-9	CASSLEGGSNEKLFF	TGTGCCAGCAGCTTAGAGGGGGGGAGTAATGAAAAACTGTTTTTT
-	TRBJ2-7	TRBD1	TRBV13	CASSLGTVDEQYF	TGTGCCAGCTCCCTGGGGACAGTCGACGAGCAGTACTTC
-	TRBJ2-2	TRBD1	TRBV14	CASSRHRGNTGELFF	TGTGCCAGCAGCCGCCACAGGGGGAACACCGGGGAGCTGTTTTTT
once	TRBJ2-7	TRBD1	TRBV5-1	CASSFSGQNYEQYF	TGCGCCAGCAGCTTTTCGGGACAGAACTACGAGCAGTACTTC
-	TRBJ1-1	-	TRBV6-6	CASSPTGVSTLNTEAFF	TGTGCCAGCAGTCCGACAGGCGTTAGTACCTTGAACACTGAAGCTTTCTTT
-	TRBJ2-7	TRBD1	TRBV10-3	CAISESGQGANEQYF	TGTGCCATCAGCGAGTCCGGACAGGGGGCCAACGAGCAGTACTTC
-	TRBJ2-7	-	TRBV3-1/TRBV3-2	CASSQDPGTYEQYF	TGTGCCAGCAGCCAAGATCCAGGGACCTACGAGCAGTACTTC
-	TRBJ1-1	-	TRBV6-2/TRBV6-3	CASSYFGGIEAFF	TGTGCCAGCAGTTACTTCGGGGGGATTGAAGCTTTCTTT
-	TRBJ2-1	TRBD2	TRBV5-1	CASSLTSGSSYNEQFF	TGCGCCAGCAGCTTGACTAGCGGGAGCTCCTACAATGAGCAGTTCTTC
once	TRBJ1-1	-	TRBV27	CASRGGANTEAFF	TGTGCCAGCAGGGGGGGGGCTAACACTGAAGCTTTCTTT
-	TRBJ2-5	-	TRBV24-1	CATSDWQQETQYF	TGTGCCACCAGTGATTGGCAGCAAGAGACCCAGTACTTC
-	TRBJ1-4	-	TRBV18	CASSPFTVVATNEKLFF	TGTGCCAGCTCACCTTTTACCGTAGTTGCAACTAATGAAAAACTGTTTTTT
-	TRBJ1-3	-	TRBV5-1	CASSLAGRPGNTIYF	TGCGCCAGCAGCTTGGCGGGGAGGCCTGGAAACACCATATATTTT
-	TRBJ2-2	TRBD1	TRBV10-3	CAIREGQGNTGELFF	TGTGCCATCAGAGAAGGACAGGGCAACACCGGGGAGCTGTTTTTT
-	TRBJ1-5	-	TRBV28	CASSPPGGSQPQHF	TGTGCCAGCTCCCCCCCGGGGGGTAGTCAGCCCCAGCATTTT
-	TRBJ1-2	TRBD1	TRBV5-6	CASSEGTGGSFYGYTF	TGTGCCAGCAGCGAGGGGACAGGGGGCAGTTTCTATGGCTACACCTTC
-	TRBJ1-1	-	TRBV19	CASSPEQLNTEAFF	TGTGCCAGTAGCCCCGAGCAACTGAACACTGAAGCTTTCTTT
-	TRBJ1-2	-	TRBV4-1	CASSPLPGGGFFGYTF	TGCGCCAGCAGCCCTTTGCCGGGGGGGGGATTCTTTGGCTACACCTTC
-	TRBJ2-1	TRBD1	TRBV28	CASSRGQGYNEQFF	TGTGCCAGCAGCCGGGGACAGGGATACAATGAGCAGTTCTTC